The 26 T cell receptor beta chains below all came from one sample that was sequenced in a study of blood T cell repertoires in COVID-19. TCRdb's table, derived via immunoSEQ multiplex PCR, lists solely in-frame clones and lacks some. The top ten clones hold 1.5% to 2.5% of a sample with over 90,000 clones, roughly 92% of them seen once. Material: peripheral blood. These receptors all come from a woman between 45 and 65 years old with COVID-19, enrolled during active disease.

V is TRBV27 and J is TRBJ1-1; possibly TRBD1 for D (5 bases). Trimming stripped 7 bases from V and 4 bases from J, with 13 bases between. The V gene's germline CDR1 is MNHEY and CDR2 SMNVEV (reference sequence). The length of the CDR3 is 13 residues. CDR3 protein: CASKGREGTEAFF. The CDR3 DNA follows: TGTGCCAGCAAGGGCAGGGAAGGCACTGAAGCTTTCTTT.

The CDR3 spells CASSLGPGPNQPQHF. The CDR3, as DNA: TGTGCCAGCAGCTTAGGCCCAGGCCCCAATCAGCCCCAGCATTTT. This rearrangement joins TRBV11-2 to TRBJ1-5, with D uncertain. Germline values: CDR1 SGHAT, CDR2 FQNNGV. This CDR3 is 15 amino acids long. V was cut by 1 base and J by 3 bases, with 10 bases left in between.

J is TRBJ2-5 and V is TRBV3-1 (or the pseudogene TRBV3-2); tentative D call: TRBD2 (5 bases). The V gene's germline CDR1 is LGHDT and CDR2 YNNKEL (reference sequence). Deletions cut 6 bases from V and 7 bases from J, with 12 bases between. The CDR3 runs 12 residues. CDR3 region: CASRLEEGTQYF. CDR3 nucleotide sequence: TGTGCCAGCAGGCTGGAAGAGGGGACCCAGTACTTC.

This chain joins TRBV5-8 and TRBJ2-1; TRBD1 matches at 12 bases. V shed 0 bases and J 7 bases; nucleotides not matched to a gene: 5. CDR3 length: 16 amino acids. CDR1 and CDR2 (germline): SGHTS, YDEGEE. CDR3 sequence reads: CASSLEGTGGENEQFF. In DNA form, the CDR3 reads TGTGCCAGCAGCTTGGAAGGGACAGGGGGCGAAAATGAGCAGTTCTTC.

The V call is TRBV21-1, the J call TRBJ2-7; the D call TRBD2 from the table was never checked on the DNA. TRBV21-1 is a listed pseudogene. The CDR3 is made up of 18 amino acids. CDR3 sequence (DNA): TGTGCCAGCAGCAAAGCCGGGACTAGCGGGCCTAACTCCTACGAGCAGTACTTC. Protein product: CASSKAGTSGPNSYEQYF.

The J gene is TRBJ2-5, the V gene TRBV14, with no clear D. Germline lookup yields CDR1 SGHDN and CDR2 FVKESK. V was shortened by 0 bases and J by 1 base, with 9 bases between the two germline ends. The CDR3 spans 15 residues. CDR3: CASSQEVGIQETQYF. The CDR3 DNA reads TGTGCCAGCAGCCAAGAGGTCGGTATCCAAGAGACCCAGTACTTC.

CDR3 loop: CASQDRGTTEAFF. DNA of the CDR3: TGTGCCAGCCAGGACAGGGGGACCACTGAAGCTTTCTTT. The chain carries TRBV21-1 and TRBJ1-1; the table's D call, TRBD1, has no DNA check behind it. TRBV21-1 is marked as a pseudogene. The CDR3 totals 13 residues.

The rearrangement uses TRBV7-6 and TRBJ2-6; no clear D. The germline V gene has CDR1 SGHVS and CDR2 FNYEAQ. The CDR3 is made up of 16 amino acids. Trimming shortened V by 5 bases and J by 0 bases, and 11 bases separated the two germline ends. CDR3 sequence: CASSPTVDSGANVLTF. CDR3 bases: TGTGCCAGCAGCCCAACAGTGGACTCTGGGGCCAACGTCCTGACTTTC.

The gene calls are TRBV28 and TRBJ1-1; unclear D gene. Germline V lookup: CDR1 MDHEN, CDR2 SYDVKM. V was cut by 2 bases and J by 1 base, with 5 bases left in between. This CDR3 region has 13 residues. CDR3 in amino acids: CASSLPQNTEAFF. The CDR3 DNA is TGTGCCAGCAGTTTACCCCAGAACACTGAAGCTTTCTTT.

CDR3 protein: CASSFEGARRNTGELFF. The CDR3 bases are TGTGCCAGCAGTTTTGAGGGGGCGCGTCGGAACACCGGGGAGCTGTTTTTT. The chain recombines TRBV27 with TRBJ2-2; TRBD1 agrees at 7 bases. The CDR3 loop spans 17 amino acids. Trimming cost V 3 bases and J 1 base; bases outside gene matches: 8. Germline CDR1 reads MNHEY; CDR2 reads SMNVEV (reference sequence).

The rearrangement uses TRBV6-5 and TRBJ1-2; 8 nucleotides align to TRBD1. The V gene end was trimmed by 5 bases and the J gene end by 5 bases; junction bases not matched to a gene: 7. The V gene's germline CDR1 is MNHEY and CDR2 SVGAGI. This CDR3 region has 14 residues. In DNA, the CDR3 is TGTGCCAGCAGTCTTGGGACAGGCTTTTATGGCTACACCTTC. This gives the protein CASSLGTGFYGYTF.

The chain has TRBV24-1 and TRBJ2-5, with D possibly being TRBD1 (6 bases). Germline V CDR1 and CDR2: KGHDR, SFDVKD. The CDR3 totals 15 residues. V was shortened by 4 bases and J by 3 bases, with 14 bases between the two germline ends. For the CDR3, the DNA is TGTGCCACCAGTGAGCCCGACAGGAATGAAGAGACCCAGTACTTC. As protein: CATSEPDRNEETQYF.

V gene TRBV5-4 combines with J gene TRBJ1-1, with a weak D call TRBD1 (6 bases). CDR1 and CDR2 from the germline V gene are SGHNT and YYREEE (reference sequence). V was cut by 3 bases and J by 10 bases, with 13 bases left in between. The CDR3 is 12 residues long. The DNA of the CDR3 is TGTGCCAGCAGCTCAGGGGCCCCCGGAGCTTTCTTT. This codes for CASSSGAPGAFF.

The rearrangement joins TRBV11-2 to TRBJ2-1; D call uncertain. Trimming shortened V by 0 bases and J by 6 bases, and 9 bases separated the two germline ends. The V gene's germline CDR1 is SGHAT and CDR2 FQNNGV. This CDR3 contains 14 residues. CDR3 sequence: CASSLESRLNEQFF. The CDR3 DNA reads TGTGCCAGCAGCTTAGAGTCGCGGCTCAATGAGCAGTTCTTC.

The CDR3 coding sequence is TGTGCCAGCTCACCTGATTTCGGGCGGGTGGGGACTGAAGCTTTCTTT. Translated: CASSPDFGRVGTEAFF. The chain employs TRBV18 and TRBJ1-1; no firm D call. Germline lookup yields CDR1 KGHSH and CDR2 LQKENI. V was pared by 3 bases and J by 5 bases, with 19 bases between. The CDR3 has 16 amino acids.

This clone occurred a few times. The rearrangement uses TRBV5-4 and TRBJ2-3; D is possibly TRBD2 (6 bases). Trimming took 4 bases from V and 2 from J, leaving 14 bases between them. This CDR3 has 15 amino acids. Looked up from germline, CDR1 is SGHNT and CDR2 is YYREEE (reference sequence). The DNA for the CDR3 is TGTGCCAGCAGCCTGGGACTGGAACTCACAGATACGCAGTATTTT. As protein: CASSLGLELTDTQYF. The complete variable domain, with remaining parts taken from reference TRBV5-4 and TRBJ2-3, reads ETGVTQSPTHLIKTRGQQVTLRCSSQSGHNTVSWYQQALGQGPQFIFQYYREEENGRGNFPPRFSGLQFPNYSSELNVNALELDDSALYLCASSLGLELTDTQYFGPGTRLTVL.

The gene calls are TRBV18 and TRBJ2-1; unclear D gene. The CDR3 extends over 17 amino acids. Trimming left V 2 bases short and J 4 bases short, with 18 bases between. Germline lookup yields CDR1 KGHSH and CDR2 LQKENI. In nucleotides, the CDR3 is TGTGCCAGCTCACCAAGGTTCAGCAGTAGCCTTTACAATGAGCAGTTCTTC. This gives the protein CASSPRFSSSLYNEQFF.

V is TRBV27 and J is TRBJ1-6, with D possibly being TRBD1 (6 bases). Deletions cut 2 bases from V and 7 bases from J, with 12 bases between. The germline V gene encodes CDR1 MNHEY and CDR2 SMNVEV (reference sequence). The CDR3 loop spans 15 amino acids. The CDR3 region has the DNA TGTGCCAGCAGTTTAGGACAGACAATCAATTCACCCCTCCACTTT. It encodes CASSLGQTINSPLHF.

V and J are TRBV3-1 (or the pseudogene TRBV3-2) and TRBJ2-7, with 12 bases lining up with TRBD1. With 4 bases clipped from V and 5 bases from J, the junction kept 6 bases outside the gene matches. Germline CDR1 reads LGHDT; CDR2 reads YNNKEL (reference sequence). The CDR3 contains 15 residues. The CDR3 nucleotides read TGTGCCAGCAGCCCAGGGGACAGGGGGCTCAACGAGCAGTACTTC. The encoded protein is CASSPGDRGLNEQYF.

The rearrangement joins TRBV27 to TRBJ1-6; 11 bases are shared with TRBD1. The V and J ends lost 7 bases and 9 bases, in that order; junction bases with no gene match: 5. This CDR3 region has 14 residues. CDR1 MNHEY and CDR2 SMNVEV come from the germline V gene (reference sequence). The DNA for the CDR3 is TGTGCCAGCACCTTGGACAGGGGGCGTTCACCCCTCCACTTT. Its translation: CASTLDRGRSPLHF.

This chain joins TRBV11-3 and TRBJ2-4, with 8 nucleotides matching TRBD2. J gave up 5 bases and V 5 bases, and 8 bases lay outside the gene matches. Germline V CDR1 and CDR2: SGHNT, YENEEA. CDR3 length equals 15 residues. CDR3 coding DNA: TGTGCCAGCAGCCCGGGGGGGGCCGGCGAAAACATTCAGTACTTC. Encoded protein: CASSPGGAGENIQYF.

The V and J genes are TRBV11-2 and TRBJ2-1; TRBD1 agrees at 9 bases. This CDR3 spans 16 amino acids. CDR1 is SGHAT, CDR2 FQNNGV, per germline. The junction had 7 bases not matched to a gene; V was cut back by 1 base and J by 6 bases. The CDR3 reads CASSLAGTGRINEQFF. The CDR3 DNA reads TGTGCCAGCAGCTTAGCCGGGACAGGGAGGATCAATGAGCAGTTCTTC.

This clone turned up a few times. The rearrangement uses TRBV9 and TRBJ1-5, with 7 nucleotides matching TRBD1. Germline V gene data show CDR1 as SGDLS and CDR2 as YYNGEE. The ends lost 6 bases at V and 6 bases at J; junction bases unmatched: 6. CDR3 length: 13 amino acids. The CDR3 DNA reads TGTGCCAGCAATAGGGGGGACAGTCAGCCCCAGCATTTT. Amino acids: CASNRGDSQPQHF.

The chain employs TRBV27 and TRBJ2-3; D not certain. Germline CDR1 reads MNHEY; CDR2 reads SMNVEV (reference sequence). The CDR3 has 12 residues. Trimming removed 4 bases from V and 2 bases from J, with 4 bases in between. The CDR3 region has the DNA TGTGCCAGCAGTTCCATCACAGATACGCAGTATTTT. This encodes CASSSITDTQYF.

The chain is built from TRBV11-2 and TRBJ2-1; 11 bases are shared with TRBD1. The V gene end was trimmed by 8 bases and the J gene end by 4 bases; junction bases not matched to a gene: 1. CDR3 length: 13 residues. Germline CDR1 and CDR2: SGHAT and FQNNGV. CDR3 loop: CASRDRGYNEQFF. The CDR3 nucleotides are TGTGCCAGCCGGGACAGGGGGTACAATGAGCAGTTCTTC.

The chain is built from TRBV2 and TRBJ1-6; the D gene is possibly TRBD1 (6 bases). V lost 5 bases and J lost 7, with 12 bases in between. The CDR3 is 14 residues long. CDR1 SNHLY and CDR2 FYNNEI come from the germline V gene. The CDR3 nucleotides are TGTGCCAGCAGTTACGACAGGCAGAATTCACCCCTCCACTTT. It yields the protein CASSYDRQNSPLHF.